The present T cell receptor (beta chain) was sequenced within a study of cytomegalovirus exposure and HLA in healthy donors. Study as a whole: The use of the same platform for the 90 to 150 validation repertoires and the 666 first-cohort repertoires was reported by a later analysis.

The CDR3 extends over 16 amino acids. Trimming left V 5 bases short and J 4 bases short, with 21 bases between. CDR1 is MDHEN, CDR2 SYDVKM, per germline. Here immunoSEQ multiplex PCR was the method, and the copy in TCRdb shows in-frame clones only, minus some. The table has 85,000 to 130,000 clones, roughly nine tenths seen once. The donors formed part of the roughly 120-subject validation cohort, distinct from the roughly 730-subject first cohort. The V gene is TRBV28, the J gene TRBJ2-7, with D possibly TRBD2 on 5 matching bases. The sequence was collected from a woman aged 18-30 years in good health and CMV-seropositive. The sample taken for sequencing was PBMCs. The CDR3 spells CASSPEPGVDSYEQYF. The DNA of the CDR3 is TGTGCCAGCAGTCCCGAACCCGGGGTGGATTCGTACGAGCAGTACTTC.